The 16 T cell receptor beta chains presented below share a single source sample, sequenced in a study of type 1 regulatory T cells. In TCRdb, the reads were re-called with MiXCR into one record per CDR3 protein. Of 90,000 to 100,000 distinct CDR3 sequences in the sample, roughly 31% were seen once. Sequencing was carried out using CD4+ T cells, either the whole sample or a sorted fraction (not recorded which). These receptors all come from a human donor in good health.

The V gene is TRBV19, the J gene TRBJ2-7; no clear D. The CDR3 extends over 15 amino acids. Germline V gives CDR1 LNHDA, CDR2 SQIVND (reference sequence). Trimming took 3 bases from V and 4 from J, leaving 16 bases between them. The CDR3 here is CASSIAARNSYEQYF. The CDR3 DNA reads as TGTGCCAGTAGTATCGCAGCACGGAACTCTTACGAGCAGTACTTC. Filled out from reference TRBV19 and TRBJ2-7, the complete variable domain reads DGGITQSPKYLFRKEGQNVTLSCEQNLNHDAMYWYRQDPGQGLRLIYYSQIVNDFQKGDIAEGYSVSREKKESFPLTVTSAQKNPTAFYLCASSIAARNSYEQYFGPGTRLTVT.

The chain is built from TRBV3-1 and TRBJ2-1; D gene uncertain. The CDR3 contains 16 residues. Trimming pared 1 base from V and 0 bases from J, leaving 10 bases between. Germline V gene lookup returns CDR1 LGHDT and CDR2 YNNKEL (reference sequence). The CDR3 nucleotides read TGTGCCAGCAGCCAAGGGGTTATCAGCTCCTACAATGAGCAGTTCTTC. This translates into CASSQGVISSYNEQFF.

The V gene is TRBV5-5, the J gene TRBJ2-5; D not certain. CDR3 size: 14 residues. Between the trimmed V and J ends, which lost 1 base and 5 bases, there was a span of 12 bases. Germline values: CDR1 SGHKS, CDR2 YYEKEE (reference sequence). The CDR3 bases are TGTGCCAGCAGCTTGACGCGCTCTGGGGAGACCCAGTACTTC. Translated: CASSLTRSGETQYF.

This clonotype came up a few times. The chain links TRBV3-1 to TRBJ2-7, with 10 nucleotides matching TRBD2. Germline CDR1 reads LGHDT; CDR2 reads YNNKEL (reference sequence). This CDR3 has 16 residues. J was trimmed by 0 bases and V by 2 bases; bases with no gene match: 4. Here the CDR3 DNA reads TGTGCCAGCAGCCAACAGGGACTAGCGCGCTCCTACGAGCAGTACTTC. Translation: CASSQQGLARSYEQYF.

The rearrangement links TRBV4-1 to TRBJ2-4; tentatively, D is TRBD2 (6 bases). V lost 2 bases and J lost 4, with 9 bases in between. CDR1 and CDR2 (germline): MGHRA, YSYEKL. This CDR3 has 14 amino acids. CDR3 sequence reads: CASSQPTSKNIQYF. Here the CDR3 DNA reads TGCGCCAGCAGCCAACCGACTAGTAAAAACATTCAGTACTTC.

Comment on this clonotype: Relative to the germline gene, one junction end is altered; a read error may explain this. The rearrangement uses TRBV29-1 and TRBJ2-1, with 8 bases that match TRBD2. There are 15 residues in the CDR3. Germline V gene data show CDR1 as SQVTM and CDR2 as ANQGSEA. The CDR3 region has the DNA TGCAGCGTTGGGATTGGCGGGAGGCCCTACGATGAGCAGTTCTTC. As protein: CSVGIGGRPYDEQFF.

This clonotype was seen a few times. The chain links TRBV19 to TRBJ2-1; 12 bases agree with TRBD2. The CDR3 is 21 residues long. The V gene's germline CDR1 is LNHDA and CDR2 SQIVND (reference sequence). With V trimmed by 1 base and J by 6 bases, 19 bases remained unmatched. CDR3 in DNA: TGTGCCAGTAGTATAGGTCCACTAGCGGGAGGTGGGTTCAGGAGACGCAATGAGCAGTTCTTC. This sequence encodes CASSIGPLAGGGFRRRNEQFF.

This sequence joins TRBV7-2 and TRBJ2-5; D unresolved. The germline gives CDR1 SGHTA, CDR2 FQGNSA. V was pared by 0 bases and J by 4 bases, with 3 bases between. The CDR3 has 12 residues. The CDR3 reads CASSLARETQYF. The CDR3, as DNA: TGTGCCAGCAGCTTAGCCCGAGAGACCCAGTACTTC.

This clonotype was detected a few times. For the CDR3, the DNA is TGTGCCAGCAGCCAAGACAGCTTCCAAGAGACCCAGTACTTC. Protein product: CASSQDSFQETQYF. The chain joins TRBV14 to TRBJ2-5, with no clear D. The CDR3 consists of 14 residues. The germline CDR1 and CDR2 sequences are SGHDN and FVKESK. Trimming shortened V by 0 bases and J by 1 base, and 6 bases separated the two germline ends. The full variable domain, rest sourced from reference TRBV14 and TRBJ2-5, is EAGVTQFPSHSVIEKGQTVTLRCDPISGHDNLYWYRRVMGKEIKFLLHFVKESKQDESGMPNNRFLAERTGGTYSTLKVQPAELEDSGVYFCASSQDSFQETQYFGPGTRLLVL.

This chain connects TRBV6-2 or TRBV6-3 to TRBJ2-7; D not resolved. Germline CDR1 reads MNHEY; CDR2 reads SVGEGT. The CDR3 is 12 amino acids. The V end was cut by 0 bases, the J end by 4 bases, with 4 bases between. The CDR3 region has the DNA TGTGCCAGCAGTTACTCAAGTTACGAGCAGTACTTC. Encoded protein: CASSYSSYEQYF.

V usage is TRBV19 and J usage is TRBJ1-2; no firm D call. Germline loops: CDR1 LNHDA, CDR2 SQIVND (reference sequence). The CDR3 has 13 residues. V was shortened by 11 bases and J by 2 bases, with 15 bases between the two germline ends. Written as DNA, the CDR3 is TGTGCCTCAGACCAAAAACCAAACTATGGCTACACCTTC. It yields the protein CASDQKPNYGYTF. Combining the CDR3 with reference TRBV19 and TRBJ1-2 gives the whole variable domain DGGITQSPKYLFRKEGQNVTLSCEQNLNHDAMYWYRQDPGQGLRLIYYSQIVNDFQKGDIAEGYSVSREKKESFPLTVTSAQKNPTAFYLCASDQKPNYGYTFGSGTRLTVV.

The chain links TRBV12-3 or TRBV12-4 to TRBJ2-7, with D uncertain. The CDR3 is 12 amino acids. Trimming pared 4 bases from V and 5 bases from J, leaving 9 bases between. CDR3 DNA sequence: TGTGCCAGCAGTTCCGTAAGCGACGAGCAGTACTTC. Translating gives CASSSVSDEQYF.

The genes are TRBV4-3 and TRBJ2-7; no clear D gene. The germline V gene encodes CDR1 LGHNA and CDR2 YSLEER. V was cut by 4 bases and J by 6 bases, with 16 bases left in between. There are 14 residues in the CDR3. CDR3 nucleotides: TGCGCCAGCAGCCCCCGGAGCACCGGTTTCGAGCAGTACTTC. Amino acid sequence: CASSPRSTGFEQYF.

The chain uses TRBV5-6 and TRBJ1-1; TRBD1 might be the D (5 bases). From germline, CDR1 is SGHDT and CDR2 YYEEEE. Between the trimmed V and J ends, which lost 0 bases and 6 bases, there was a span of 9 bases. This CDR3 is 13 amino acids long. Here the CDR3 reads CASSLDGDAEAFF. Here the CDR3 DNA reads TGTGCCAGCAGCTTGGATGGGGACGCTGAAGCTTTCTTT.

In this sample, this clonotype turned up a few times. The chain recombines TRBV6-5 with TRBJ2-3; maybe TRBD2 (7 bases). Looked up from germline, CDR1 is MNHEY and CDR2 is SVGAGI. V lost 2 bases and J lost 4, with 13 bases in between. The CDR3 runs 15 residues. The CDR3 DNA follows: TGTGCCAGCAGTTACAAGGGGGAGGGCGCAGATACGCAGTATTTT. It yields the protein CASSYKGEGADTQYF.

The chain has TRBV7-2 and TRBJ2-3, with TRBD1 matching 10 bases. Germline CDR1 is SGHTA and CDR2 is FQGNSA. Unmatched junction bases numbered 14, after V lost 0 bases and J lost 2 bases. The CDR3 consists of 20 residues. CDR3 sequence: CASSLAIGTGVQLSTDTQYF. The CDR3, as DNA: TGTGCCAGCAGCTTAGCGATCGGGACAGGGGTCCAGTTGTCCACAGATACGCAGTATTTT.